The clone carrying this T cell receptor beta chain showed up just a few times. What it recognizes is unknown. Primers for the PCR totalled 60 Vbeta and 13 Jbeta. This table comes from immunoSEQ multiplex PCR, and its TCRdb copy is limited to in-frame clones, with some not included. The sample carries tens of thousands of clones, approximately 79% recorded once. The data derive from a study of cytomegalovirus exposure and HLA in healthy donors. As for the study in general: A prior study identified roughly 110 million unique TCR beta sequences from roughly 180 million T cells.

The study, taken as a whole, reports: Later analysis demonstrated an association between a missense DCLRE1C variant and TCR beta V- and J-gene trimming.

CDR1 is GTSNPN, CDR2 SVGIG, per germline (reference sequence). Trimming cost V 3 bases and J 6 bases; bases outside gene matches: 10. The CDR3 runs 15 residues. This sequence originates from a man aged 25-45 years in good health and CMV-seronegative. This chain links TRBV30 with TRBJ2-2, with 7 bases fitting TRBD2. The source material was PBMCs. CDR3 residues: CAWSLGGGNAGELFF. CDR3 in DNA: TGTGCCTGGAGCCTTGGGGGGGGTAACGCCGGGGAGCTGTTTTTT.